These 10 T cell receptor beta chains came from one sample sequenced in a study of cytomegalovirus exposure and HLA in healthy donors. Primers included in the PCR were 60 Vbeta and 13 Jbeta primers. Here immunoSEQ multiplex PCR was the method, and the copy in TCRdb shows in-frame clones only, minus some. The sample lists some 120,000 clones, around three quarters seen once, with about 2% in the top ten. The sample taken for sequencing was PBMCs. Source of these receptors: a man aged 18 to 30 in good health and CMV-seronegative.

CDR3 sequence: CASSLRGGTGTNEQYF. The CDR3 DNA follows: TGTGCCAGCTCCCTTAGGGGCGGGACAGGGACCAACGAGCAGTACTTC. This chain uses TRBV2 with TRBJ2-7, with 9 nucleotides matching TRBD1. This CDR3 is 16 amino acids long. V lost 8 bases to trimming and J lost 5 bases; unmatched junction nucleotides: 16. Germline V gene lookup returns CDR1 SNHLY and CDR2 FYNNEI.

The rearrangement joins TRBV6-1 to TRBJ2-7, with 7 positions matching TRBD1. The CDR3 contains 15 residues. Germline V gives CDR1 MNHNS, CDR2 SASEGT. V trimming: 0 bases; J trimming: 2 bases; junction bases outside the gene matches: 4. CDR3 loop: CASSEALGQTYEQYF. The CDR3 DNA sequence: TGTGCCAGCAGTGAAGCGCTGGGACAGACCTACGAGCAGTACTTC.

The chain recombines TRBV27 with TRBJ2-7, with TRBD2 identical over 7 bases. Germline lookup yields CDR1 MNHEY and CDR2 SMNVEV (reference sequence). This CDR3 contains 12 residues. V trimming: 2 bases; J trimming: 5 bases; junction bases outside the gene matches: 0. The CDR3, as DNA: TGTGCCAGCAGTTTAAGCGGGAACGAGCAGTACTTC. Translating it yields CASSLSGNEQYF.

The chain uses TRBV9 and TRBJ1-1; possibly TRBD1 for D (6 bases). V was pared by 2 bases and J by 5 bases, with 16 bases between. The CDR3 consists of 15 residues. Germline V gene sequence: CDR1 SGDLS, CDR2 YYNGEE. Here the CDR3 reads CASSVAGTYLTEAFF. The DNA of the CDR3 is TGTGCCAGCAGCGTGGCCGGGACATATCTAACTGAAGCTTTCTTT.

This sequence joins TRBV7-3 and TRBJ2-1; 14 nucleotides line up with TRBD2. This CDR3 contains 17 residues. The germline V gene encodes CDR1 SGHTA and CDR2 FQGTGA. Losses at the gene ends were 5 bases for V and 2 bases for J; bases not matched to a gene: 5. CDR3 sequence (DNA): TGTGCCAGCAGCCGCGGACTAGCGGGAGGTGCCTACAATGAGCAGTTCTTC. Translation: CASSRGLAGGAYNEQFF.

This clone was observed a handful of times. The chain recombines TRBV11-2 with TRBJ2-6; no definite D call. V was trimmed by 1 base and J by 4 bases, leaving 11 bases between them. Germline CDR1 is SGHAT and CDR2 is FQNNGV. The CDR3 runs 16 residues. CDR3 sequence reads: CASSLGYANGANVLTF. DNA for the CDR3: TGTGCCAGCAGCTTAGGGTACGCGAACGGGGCCAACGTCCTGACTTTC. Using reference TRBV11-2 and TRBJ2-6 for the parts outside the CDR3, the full variable domain is EAGVAQSPRYKIIEKRQSVAFWCNPISGHATLYWYQQILGQGPKLLIQFQNNGVVDDSQLPKDRFSAERLKGVDSTLKIQPAKLEDSAVYLCASSLGYANGANVLTFGAGSRLTVL.

The chain uses TRBV18 and TRBJ2-7; 10 nucleotides line up with TRBD2. V was clipped by 0 bases and J by 4 bases; unmatched bases: 3. This CDR3 has 15 amino acids. The V gene's germline CDR1 is KGHSH and CDR2 LQKENI. The CDR3 sequence is CASSPPGLANYEQYF. The CDR3 bases are TGTGCCAGCTCACCACCGGGACTAGCGAATTACGAGCAGTACTTC.

The chain is built from TRBV7-3 and TRBJ2-5; 9 bases match TRBD2. Losses at the gene ends were 11 bases for V and 0 bases for J; bases not matched to a gene: 16. The CDR3 spans 17 residues. Germline values: CDR1 SGHTA, CDR2 FQGTGA. CDR3 DNA sequence: TGTGCCGCCCAGGACCACCAAAGCGGGAGGAACCAAGAGACCCAGTACTTC. It translates to CAAQDHQSGRNQETQYF.

In its sample, this clone was seen once. The chain couples TRBV4-3 to TRBJ2-3; D is unclear. Germline assignment: CDR1 LGHNA and CDR2 YSLEER. The CDR3 covers 15 residues. V was pared by 1 base and J by 4 bases, with 12 bases between. The CDR3 DNA is TGCGCCAGCAGCCAAGGGTTAGTCGTCGCAGATACGCAGTATTTT. Protein product: CASSQGLVVADTQYF.

The chain is built from TRBV7-9 and TRBJ2-1; 7 bases are a match to TRBD2. CDR3 length: 15 amino acids. With 3 bases clipped from V and 7 bases from J, the junction kept 9 bases outside the gene matches. Germline CDR1 SEHNR, CDR2 FQNEAQ (reference sequence). CDR3 nucleotides: TGTGCCAGCAGCTTGCGACGCGGGAGTATTAATGAGCAGTTCTTC. Encoded protein: CASSLRRGSINEQFF.